Listed below are T cell receptor beta chains from one sample, sequenced in a study of blood T cell repertoires in COVID-19. The assay was immunoSEQ multiplex PCR, and TCRdb's table has in-frame clones only and misses some. The profile shows over 80,000 clones, about 90% of them singletons. Sequenced input: peripheral blood. The receptor set was obtained from a human donor in a cohort sampled during active COVID-19. CDR3s include the opening cysteine and the closing phenylalanine or tryptophan. A D gene is named only where the DNA matches it firmly. Clone size appears in some rows only: once, few, many, or a class for an expanded clone.

V,J,D,size,DNA,CDR3
TRBV5-1,TRBJ2-1,TRBD2,NA,TGCGCCAGCAGCTTGTGGCTAGCGGGAGGAGCGGGCAATGATGAGCAGTTCTTC,CASSLWLAGGAGNDEQFF
TRBV6-5,TRBJ2-6,NA,NA,TGTGCCAGCAGCTATGAACTCTCTGGGGCCAACGTCCTGACTTTC,CASSYELSGANVLTF
TRBV25-1,TRBJ2-3,TRBD1,NA,TGTGCCAGCAGTCCAAGGACAGGGGATGATACGCAGTATTTT,CASSPRTGDDTQYF
TRBV28,TRBJ1-3,TRBD1,NA,TGTGCCAGCAGTACCGGACAGGGAGGCACCATATATTTT,CASSTGQGGTIYF
TRBV29-1,TRBJ1-2,NA,NA,TGCAGCGTTGAAGATTGGGACTCCTATGGCTACACCTTC,CSVEDWDSYGYTF
TRBV6-5,TRBJ1-4,TRBD1,NA,TGTGCCAGCAGTTACACTGGGACAGCAACTAATGAAAAACTGTTTTTT,CASSYTGTATNEKLFF
TRBV4-3,TRBJ2-7,TRBD1,NA,TGCGCCAGCAGCCAAGATTACTATGGGACAGGGGGGTACGTAAATAACTTC,CASSQDYYGTGGYVNNF
TRBV11-3,TRBJ2-7,NA,NA,TGTGCCAGCAGCTTAAGACACAGGTACGAGCAGTACTTC,CASSLRHRYEQYF
TRBV19,TRBJ2-1,NA,NA,TGTGCCAGTAGTATTTTCGGCTACAATGAGCAGTTCTTC,CASSIFGYNEQFF
TRBV6-6,TRBJ2-3,TRBD2,NA,TGTGCCAGCAGTTCCCGGCGGGGGGTGGATACGCAGTATTTT,CASSSRRGVDTQYF
TRBV4-3,TRBJ2-7,TRBD2,NA,TGCGCCAGCAGCCAAACGGGGAGCGGGAGCGTCGAGCAGTACTTC,CASSQTGSGSVEQYF
TRBV2,TRBJ2-7,NA,NA,TGTGCCAGCAGCAGCTACGAGCAGTACTTC,CASSSYEQYF
TRBV2,TRBJ1-5,TRBD1,NA,TGTGCCAGCAGTGAAGGGCAGGGGGGAGGACGGCAGACCCAGCATTTT,CASSEGQGGGRQTQHF
TRBV27,TRBJ2-2,NA,NA,TGTGCCAGCAAACCAGGGCGGGGGAACACCGGGGAGCTGTTTTTT,CASKPGRGNTGELFF
TRBV19,TRBJ2-7,NA,NA,TGTGCCAGTAGTACCGGACAAGCCAACTACGAGCAGTACTTC,CASSTGQANYEQYF
TRBV10-3,TRBJ1-4,NA,NA,TGTGCCATCAGTGACCCAGATGAAAAACTGTTTTTT,CAISDPDEKLFF
TRBV5-5,TRBJ2-3,NA,NA,TGTGCCAGCTCCTTGTTAGGAGTTAGTAGCACAGATACGCAGTATTTT,CASSLLGVSSTDTQYF
TRBV13,TRBJ2-1,TRBD1,few,TGTGCCAGCAGCTTTTTAATTGTAAGGGGACAGGGGATGGGCAATGAGCAGTTCTTC,CASSFLIVRGQGMGNEQFF
TRBV5-1,TRBJ2-5,NA,NA,TGCGCCAGCAGTGAACCACAGGGTGTGGAGACCCAGTACTTC,CASSEPQGVETQYF
TRBV19,TRBJ1-2,TRBD1,NA,TGTGCCAGTAGGCACCGGGACAGGGGAATTGATGGCTACACCTTC,CASRHRDRGIDGYTF
TRBV7-2,TRBJ2-1,TRBD2,NA,TGTGCCAGCACCGGAACAGGACTAGCTTACGATGAGCAGTTCTTC,CASTGTGLAYDEQFF
TRBV12-5,TRBJ2-7,NA,once,TGTGCTAGTGGTTTTTCCGTAGCATCCTACGAGCAGTACTTC,CASGFSVASYEQYF
TRBV2,TRBJ2-1,NA,NA,TGTGCCAGCCCGGGCCGTAGGGGTTCCTACAATGAGCAGTTCTTC,CASPGRRGSYNEQFF
TRBV28,TRBJ1-1,NA,NA,TGTGCCAGCATTATCCTAGGGGTTGAAGCTTTCTTT,CASIILGVEAFF
TRBV6-5,TRBJ2-2,NA,NA,TGTGCCAGCAGCTTCACCGGGGAGCTGTTTTTT,CASSFTGELFF
TRBV6-4,TRBJ2-3,TRBD1,NA,TGTGCCAGCAGGCGGACAGGGTCTGGGCAAGATACGCAGTATTTT,CASRRTGSGQDTQYF
TRBV24-1,TRBJ2-7,NA,NA,TGTGCCACCGAGAGCGCGACGTACGAGCAGTACTTC,CATESATYEQYF
TRBV3-1/TRBV3-2,TRBJ2-3,TRBD1,NA,TGTGCCAGCAGCCCGACAGGGGAGTGGACAGATACGCAGTATTTT,CASSPTGEWTDTQYF
TRBV5-5,TRBJ2-7,NA,NA,TGTGCCAGCAGCTTGGTTGCCGGGTCCCGTCATGGGTCCTACGAGCAGTACTTC,CASSLVAGSRHGSYEQYF
TRBV6-5,TRBJ2-7,NA,NA,TGTGCCGCCGAGGTCGGAGGCTCCTACGAGCAGTACTTC,CAAEVGGSYEQYF
TRBV10-3,TRBJ2-1,TRBD2,NA,TGTGCCATCAGGGCACAGGATGGGGGGGAGGATGAGCAGTTCTTC,CAIRAQDGGEDEQFF
TRBV5-1,TRBJ2-2,NA,NA,TGCGCCAGCAGCCGATTAACGACAGCGAACACCGGGGAGCTGTTTTTT,CASSRLTTANTGELFF
TRBV6-4,TRBJ1-4,TRBD1,once,TGTGCCAGCCCCATGCCGTTTGACAGGGGGGTTGAAAAACTGTTTTTT,CASPMPFDRGVEKLFF
TRBV15,TRBJ1-3,NA,NA,TGTGCCACCAGCAGAGGGCGGTTCTCTGGAAACACCATATATTTT,CATSRGRFSGNTIYF
TRBV5-1,TRBJ2-2,NA,NA,TGCGCCAGCAGCTTCGATCTGAGGCCCGGGGAGCTGTTTTTT,CASSFDLRPGELFF
TRBV3-1/TRBV3-2,TRBJ2-1,TRBD2,NA,TGTGCCAGCAGCCAAGGTGGGACTAGCCGCGACAGGCAGTTCTTC,CASSQGGTSRDRQFF
TRBV3-1/TRBV3-2,TRBJ2-3,TRBD1,NA,TGTGCCAGCAGCCAGTACCAGGGGGCCGCAGATACGCAGTATTTT,CASSQYQGAADTQYF
TRBV7-9,TRBJ2-2,NA,NA,TGTGCCAGCAGCCGCAGGGGTAGGGCCAGTGCCGGGGAGCTGTTTTTT,CASSRRGRASAGELFF
TRBV5-1,TRBJ2-7,TRBD1,once,TGCGCCAGCAGCTCCCAACCGGGACAGGGCCTCTACGAGCAGTACTTC,CASSSQPGQGLYEQYF
TRBV4-1,TRBJ2-3,TRBD1,NA,TGCGCCAGCAGACCGACAGGGGATACGCAGTATTTT,CASRPTGDTQYF
TRBV5-5,TRBJ1-2,TRBD1,NA,TGTGCCAGCAGTTGGGGACAGGCTACTAACTATGGCTACACCTTC,CASSWGQATNYGYTF
TRBV10-3,TRBJ2-5,TRBD2,NA,TGTGCCATCAGTGAGGGGAGCGGGAGGGGGACCCAGTACTTC,CAISEGSGRGTQYF
TRBV20-1,TRBJ2-3,NA,once,TGCAGTGCTAGTCGGGATACGCAGTATTTT,CSASRDTQYF
TRBV7-9,TRBJ2-6,NA,NA,TGTGCCAGCAGCTTAGCGCGGATCTCTGGGGCCAACGTCCTGACTTTC,CASSLARISGANVLTF
TRBV28,TRBJ2-1,TRBD1,NA,TGTGCCAGCAGTTACGGACAGGGCAACCATCAGTTCTTC,CASSYGQGNHQFF
TRBV25-1,TRBJ1-5,TRBD1,NA,TGTGCCAGCAGTGAATCAGGGGGGTTGAATCAGCCCCAGCATTTT,CASSESGGLNQPQHF
TRBV19,TRBJ2-7,TRBD1,NA,TGTGCCAGTAGTATAGCCTCCGGGACAGGGTACGAGCAGTACTTC,CASSIASGTGYEQYF
TRBV5-1,TRBJ2-3,NA,NA,TGCGCCAGCAGCTTGGATAGCACAGGGAGCACAGATACGCAGTATTTT,CASSLDSTGSTDTQYF
TRBV7-9,TRBJ2-7,TRBD1,few,TGTGCCAGCAGCCAGGGGACAGACCTACGGCAGTACTTC,CASSQGTDLRQYF
TRBV18,TRBJ2-7,NA,NA,TGTGCCAGCTCGTCGGACTGGGAGCAGTACTTC,CASSSDWEQYF
TRBV5-1,TRBJ2-6,NA,NA,TGCGCCAGCAGCTTGTCGACAGGATTGAGGGCCAACGTCCTGACTTTC,CASSLSTGLRANVLTF
TRBV28,TRBJ1-2,TRBD1,NA,TGTGCCAGCAGTCCCGGTGGGGGACAGGGGGGCCGTGGCTACACCTTC,CASSPGGGQGGRGYTF
TRBV18,TRBJ1-1,TRBD1,NA,TGTGCCAGCTCACCGCGCCCGACAGGGGAGAACACTGAAGCTTTCTTT,CASSPRPTGENTEAFF
TRBV9,TRBJ1-5,TRBD1,NA,TGTGCCAGCAGTTCAGGGGGGCCGAATCAGCCCCAGCATTTT,CASSSGGPNQPQHF
TRBV7-2,TRBJ2-1,NA,NA,TGTGCCAGAAAGGGGGGTCCGCGGGAGAAACTCCATGAGCAGTTCTTC,CARKGGPREKLHEQFF
TRBV5-4,TRBJ2-4,NA,NA,TGTGCCAGCAGAACGAAGGGGGCCAAAAACATTCAGTACTTC,CASRTKGAKNIQYF
TRBV9,TRBJ1-5,NA,NA,TGTGCCAGCAGCGTATCCGACATCATCGGCCAGCCCCAGCATTTT,CASSVSDIIGQPQHF
TRBV7-2,TRBJ2-1,TRBD2,NA,TGTGCCAGCAGCCCTGGGGGCGGGAGGGACAATGAGCAGTTCTTC,CASSPGGGRDNEQFF
TRBV19,TRBJ2-1,NA,NA,TGTGCCAGTAGCCGGGGACAATACAATGAGCAGTTCTTC,CASSRGQYNEQFF
TRBV2,TRBJ2-5,TRBD2,NA,TGTGCCAGCACCGGGGGGGACGGACCGGGGACCCAGTACTTC,CASTGGDGPGTQYF